Below are 20 T cell receptor beta chains sequenced from a single sample in a study of OX40 agonist ivuxolimab in advanced cancers. Clones were sequenced by immunoSEQ multiplex PCR, and TCRdb holds only the in-frame ones, with some missing. The data contain some 49,000 clones, 85% of them singletons. The sequencing used CD4+ or CD8+ T cells sorted from blood, collected in a trial of the OX40 agonist ivuxolimab. The receptors were sampled from an adult with an advanced solid tumor such as melanoma, head and neck, liver or kidney cancer.

The chain uses TRBV5-1 and TRBJ1-6, with D hard to call. The CDR3 sequence is 15 residues long. V shed 7 bases and J shed 0 bases, with 11 bases lying between them. Looked up from germline, CDR1 is SGHRS and CDR2 is YFSETQ. In nucleotides, the CDR3 is TGCGCCAGCCAACTTCGGGACTCCTATAATTCACCCCTCCACTTT. Its translation: CASQLRDSYNSPLHF.

The V call is TRBV5-4, the J call TRBJ2-7; D may be TRBD1 (6 bases). Germline lookup yields CDR1 SGHNT and CDR2 YYREEE (reference sequence). The CDR3 length is 16 residues. Trimming cost V 5 bases and J 3 bases, with 21 bases left between them. The CDR3 DNA is TGTGCCAGCAGTTTTTCCTCGACAGGATATTTCTACGAGCAGTACGTC. Amino acid sequence: CASSFSSTGYFYEQYV.

The J gene is TRBJ2-7, the V gene TRBV11-2; D unclear. Germline-derived CDR1 and CDR2 are SGHAT and FQNNGV. The CDR3 runs to 13 residues. Trimming pared 4 bases from V and 2 bases from J, leaving 9 bases between. The CDR3 sequence: CASSSTVAYEQYV. CDR3 bases: TGTGCCAGCAGCTCGACGGTGGCCTACGAGCAGTACGTC.

The rearrangement joins TRBV19 to TRBJ2-1; 11 bases are shared with TRBD2. Looked up from germline, CDR1 is LNHDA and CDR2 is SQIVND (reference sequence). Trimming took 3 bases from V and 8 from J; bases not matched to a gene: 3. This CDR3 is 14 amino acids long. CDR3 nucleotides: TGTGCCAGTAGTATTAGCGGGGGGGCTTATGAGCAGTTCTTC. As protein: CASSISGGAYEQFF.

The rearrangement uses TRBV5-6 and TRBJ2-2; 8 bases line up with TRBD1. Looked up from germline, CDR1 is SGHDT and CDR2 is YYEEEE. The trim removed 4 bases at V and 4 bases at J, leaving 12 bases unmatched. The CDR3 has 17 residues. The CDR3 spells CASSPGTGFRFTGELFF. The CDR3 coding sequence is TGTGCCAGCAGCCCCGGGACAGGCTTCCGTTTCACCGGGGAGCTGTTTTTT. Complete variable domain (other parts from reference TRBV5-6 and TRBJ2-2): DAGVTQSPTHLIKTRGQQVTLRCSPKSGHDTVSWYQQALGQGPQFIFQYYEEEERQRGNFPDRFSGHQFPNYSSELNVNALLLGDSALYLCASSPGTGFRFTGELFFGEGSRLTVL.

The rearrangement links TRBV21-1 to TRBJ2-2. TRBV21-1 is a recognized pseudogene. This CDR3 is built from 15 residues. CDR3 DNA: TGTGCCAGCAGCAATGGGATGCGCAACACCGGGGAGCTGTTTTTT. It codes for CASSNGMRNTGELFF.

The DNA of the CDR3 is TGCGCCAGCAGCCCGGCGGGGACAGCCGCAGATACGCAGTATTTT. It specifies CASSPAGTAADTQYF. This chain links TRBV5-1 with TRBJ2-3; TRBD1 might be the D (7 bases). This CDR3 spans 15 amino acids. Germline V CDR1 and CDR2: SGHRS, YFSETQ. Between the trimmed V and J ends, which lost 4 bases and 4 bases, there was a span of 16 bases.

The gene calls are TRBV4-1 and TRBJ2-6, with a possible D match to TRBD1 (6 bases). The CDR3 totals 20 residues. Deletions cut 6 bases from V and 2 bases from J, with 26 bases between. Looked up from germline, CDR1 is MGHRA and CDR2 is YSYEKL. In nucleotides, the CDR3 is TGCGCCAGCAGTCACGCGAGCCCAGGGGTCAATGACCCTGGGGCCAACGTCCTGACTTTC. The encoded protein is CASSHASPGVNDPGANVLTF.

Only a few counts were recorded for this clone. The gene calls are TRBV4-3 and TRBJ1-6; 7 bases match TRBD1. V lost 2 bases and J lost 6; bases outside the gene matches: 4. CDR1 and CDR2 from the germline V gene are LGHNA and YSLEER. This CDR3 is built from 15 residues. Here the CDR3 reads CASSQHRDSNSPLHF. The CDR3 DNA reads as TGCGCCAGCAGCCAACACCGGGACAGTAATTCACCCCTCCACTTT.

The chain links TRBV4-3 to TRBJ1-5; maybe TRBD1 (5 bases). V lost 0 bases to trimming and J lost 9 bases, with 21 bases between them. Germline V gene data show CDR1 as LGHNA and CDR2 as YSLEER. The CDR3 covers 17 residues. CDR3 residues: CASSQDIGRDRPRPQHF. The DNA of the CDR3 is TGCGCCAGCAGCCAAGATATAGGAAGGGACCGGCCTCGGCCCCAGCATTTT.

The chain uses TRBV5-1 and TRBJ2-5; 8 nucleotides align to TRBD2. CDR1 and CDR2 (germline): SGHRS, YFSETQ. V was pared by 2 bases and J by 4 bases, with 16 bases of the junction left unmatched. CDR3 length: 18 residues. The CDR3 region is CASSLSSLGRLAGETQYF. The CDR3 nucleotides are TGCGCCAGCAGCTTATCCTCCCTGGGTAGGCTAGCGGGAGAGACCCAGTACTTC.

This chain uses TRBV11-2 with TRBJ1-1; the match to TRBD1 covers 7 bases. The CDR3 sequence is 17 residues long. V dropped 1 base and J dropped 0; count of bases not matched to a gene: 8. Germline-derived CDR1 and CDR2 are SGHAT and FQNNGV. The CDR3 spells CASSLAGAGGMNTEAFF. The CDR3 coding sequence is TGTGCCAGCAGCTTAGCGGGGGCAGGGGGGATGAACACTGAAGCTTTCTTT.

This chain connects TRBV9 to TRBJ2-3; D ambiguous. Trimming shortened V by 4 bases and J by 0 bases, and 9 bases separated the two germline ends. Germline CDR1 is SGDLS and CDR2 is YYNGEE. The CDR3 has 14 amino acids. The CDR3 is CASSTASSTDTQYF. CDR3 in DNA: TGTGCCAGCAGCACAGCCTCTAGCACAGATACGCAGTATTTT.

This chain uses TRBV28 with TRBJ1-4; a weak D match, TRBD1 (6 bases). The germline gives CDR1 MDHEN, CDR2 SYDVKM. This CDR3 region has 13 residues. Trimming removed 4 bases at V and 8 bases at J, with 11 bases between. DNA for the CDR3: TGTGCCAGCAGTTCGGCAGGGGAGGAAAAACTGTTTTTT. Residues: CASSSAGEEKLFF.

The chain couples TRBV27 to TRBJ1-1; D not certain. Germline-derived CDR1 and CDR2 are MNHEY and SMNVEV (reference sequence). Between the trimmed V and J ends, which lost 2 bases and 10 bases, there was a span of 14 bases. This CDR3 has 13 amino acids. The CDR3 DNA is TGTGCCAGCAGTTTAACCGTGTATCGAGCAGCTTTCTTT. It translates to CASSLTVYRAAFF.

The table lists this clone with a count of one. J is TRBJ2-3 and V is TRBV5-4; 12 nucleotides match TRBD2. CDR3 length equals 15 residues. V shed 4 bases and J 5 bases; nucleotides not matched to a gene: 5. Germline V gene sequence: CDR1 SGHNT, CDR2 YYREEE (reference sequence). DNA for the CDR3: TGTGCCAGCAGCCCACTAGCGGGGGGCGGAGATACGCAGTATTTT. It specifies CASSPLAGGGDTQYF.

V is TRBV4-3 and J is TRBJ2-7; 9 positions match TRBD2. The germline CDR1 and CDR2 sequences are LGHNA and YSLEER. Germline trimming cut 3 bases from V and 5 bases from J; bases unmatched to any gene: 8. The CDR3 is 15 amino acids. CDR3 DNA: TGCGCCAGCAGCCAGGGGGCGGGGGGGCCCCACGAGCAGTACTTC. Residues: CASSQGAGGPHEQYF.

The chain couples TRBV30 to TRBJ1-2; D perhaps matches TRBD1 (5 bases). V lost 3 bases and J 0 bases, leaving 8 bases between the germline ends. The CDR3 consists of 13 residues. The V gene's germline CDR1 is GTSNPN and CDR2 SVGIG (reference sequence). The CDR3 sequence: CAWRGVANYGYTF. DNA of the CDR3: TGTGCCTGGAGAGGGGTAGCTAACTATGGCTACACCTTC. Looking up the rest from reference TRBV30 and TRBJ1-2 gives the full variable domain: SQTIHQWPATLVQPVGSPLSLECTVEGTSNPNLYWYRQAAGRGLQLLFYSVGIGQISSEVPQNLSASRPQDRQFILSSKKLLLSDSGFYLCAWRGVANYGYTFGSGTRLTVV.

This chain's CDR3 is CASSVGDRSNYGYTF. CDR3 bases: TGTGCCAGCAGCGTAGGTGACAGGTCTAACTATGGCTACACCTTC. J is TRBJ1-2 and V is TRBV9; possibly TRBD1 for D (6 bases). Trimming shortened V by 0 bases and J by 0 bases, and 9 bases separated the two germline ends. The CDR3 runs to 15 residues. The germline gives CDR1 SGDLS, CDR2 YYNGEE.

This clone was detected only once. The V gene is TRBV20-1, the J gene TRBJ2-1, with D unresolved. Germline loops: CDR1 DFQATT, CDR2 SNEGSKA (reference sequence). V lost 3 bases to trimming and J lost 7 bases, with 7 bases between them. The CDR3 has 11 amino acids. The CDR3 reads CSASESNEQFF. The CDR3 nucleotides are TGCAGTGCTAGTGAATCGAATGAGCAGTTCTTC.